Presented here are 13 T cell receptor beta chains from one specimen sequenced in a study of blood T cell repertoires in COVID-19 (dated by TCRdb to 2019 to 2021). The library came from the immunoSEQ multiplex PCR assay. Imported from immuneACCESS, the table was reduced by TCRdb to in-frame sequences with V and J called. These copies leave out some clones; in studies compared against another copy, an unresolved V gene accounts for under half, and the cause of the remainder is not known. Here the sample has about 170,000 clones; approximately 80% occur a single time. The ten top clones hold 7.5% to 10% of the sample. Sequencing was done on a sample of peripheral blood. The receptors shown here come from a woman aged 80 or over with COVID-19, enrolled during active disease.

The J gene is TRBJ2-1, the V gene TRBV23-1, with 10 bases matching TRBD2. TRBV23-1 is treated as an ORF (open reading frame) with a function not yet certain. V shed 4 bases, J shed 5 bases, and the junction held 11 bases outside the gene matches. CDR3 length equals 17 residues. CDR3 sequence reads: CASSPPPSGSVNNEQFF. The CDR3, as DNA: TGCGCCAGCAGTCCCCCCCCTAGCGGGAGTGTCAACAATGAGCAGTTCTTC.

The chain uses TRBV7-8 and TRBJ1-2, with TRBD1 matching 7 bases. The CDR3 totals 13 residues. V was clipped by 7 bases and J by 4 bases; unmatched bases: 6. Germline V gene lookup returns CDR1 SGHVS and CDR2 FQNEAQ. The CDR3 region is CASNRGPAYGYTF. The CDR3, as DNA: TGTGCCAGCAATAGGGGGCCCGCCTATGGCTACACCTTC.

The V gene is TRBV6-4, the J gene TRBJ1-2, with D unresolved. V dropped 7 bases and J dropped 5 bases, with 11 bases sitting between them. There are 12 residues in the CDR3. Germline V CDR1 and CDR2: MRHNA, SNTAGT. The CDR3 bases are TGTGCCAGCACTGAAGCGTCTTATGGCTACACCTTC. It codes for CASTEASYGYTF.

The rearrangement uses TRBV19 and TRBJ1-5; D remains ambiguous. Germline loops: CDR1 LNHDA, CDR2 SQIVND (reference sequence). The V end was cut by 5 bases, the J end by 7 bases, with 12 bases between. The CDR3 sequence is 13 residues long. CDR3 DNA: TGTGCCAGTAGTTTTCGGCTAGGACAGCCCCAGCATTTT. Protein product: CASSFRLGQPQHF.

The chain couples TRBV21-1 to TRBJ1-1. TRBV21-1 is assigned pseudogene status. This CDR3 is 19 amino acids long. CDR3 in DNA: TGTGCCAGCAGCAAAGGGGAGTCGGGGGAGGGATCCCGAAACACTGAAGCTTTCTTT. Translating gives CASSKGESGEGSRNTEAFF.

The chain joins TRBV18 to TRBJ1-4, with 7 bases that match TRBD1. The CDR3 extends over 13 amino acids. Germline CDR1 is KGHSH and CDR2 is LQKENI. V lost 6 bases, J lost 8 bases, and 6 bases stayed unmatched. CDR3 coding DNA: TGTGCCAGCTCCGACCGGGACAGAGAAAAACTGTTTTTT. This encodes CASSDRDREKLFF.

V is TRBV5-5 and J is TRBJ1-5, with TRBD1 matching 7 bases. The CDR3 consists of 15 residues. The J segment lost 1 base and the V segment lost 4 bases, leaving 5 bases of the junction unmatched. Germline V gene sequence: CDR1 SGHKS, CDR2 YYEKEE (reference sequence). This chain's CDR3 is CASSMTGSSNQPQHF. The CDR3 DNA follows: TGTGCCAGCAGCATGACAGGGAGCAGCAATCAGCCCCAGCATTTT.

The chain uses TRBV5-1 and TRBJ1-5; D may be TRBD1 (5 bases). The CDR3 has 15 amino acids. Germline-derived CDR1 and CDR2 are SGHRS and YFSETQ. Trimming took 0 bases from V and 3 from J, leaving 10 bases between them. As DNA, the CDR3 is TGCGCCAGCAGCTTGGAGGGACTGTCCAATCAGCCCCAGCATTTT. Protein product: CASSLEGLSNQPQHF.

The CDR3 loop reads CATSRGQASVYGYTF. CDR3 DNA sequence: TGTGCCACCAGCAGAGGTCAGGCATCGGTCTATGGCTACACCTTC. This chain connects TRBV15 to TRBJ1-2; D remains unclear. The CDR3 runs 15 residues. Germline V lookup: CDR1 LNHNV, CDR2 YYDKDF (reference sequence). V was clipped by 1 base and J by 4 bases, with 13 bases between them.

In nucleotides, the CDR3 is TGTGCCAGCAGTGGTAGCTCTGGAAACACCATATATTTT. Translated: CASSGSSGNTIYF. V gene TRBV27 combines with J gene TRBJ1-3; D not certain. CDR3 length equals 13 residues. CDR1 is MNHEY, CDR2 SMNVEV, per germline (reference sequence). Trimming shortened V by 5 bases and J by 0 bases, and 5 bases separated the two germline ends.

CDR3 sequence reads: CASTTGQGPRIDTF. For the CDR3, the DNA is TGCGCCAGCACTACGGGACAGGGTCCTCGAATAGACACCTTC. The gene calls are TRBV5-1 and TRBJ1-2; TRBD1 aligns across 9 bases. CDR1 is SGHRS, CDR2 YFSETQ, per germline. The CDR3 sequence is 14 residues long. After removal of 6 bases from V and 12 bases from J, the junction contained 15 bases not matched to a gene.

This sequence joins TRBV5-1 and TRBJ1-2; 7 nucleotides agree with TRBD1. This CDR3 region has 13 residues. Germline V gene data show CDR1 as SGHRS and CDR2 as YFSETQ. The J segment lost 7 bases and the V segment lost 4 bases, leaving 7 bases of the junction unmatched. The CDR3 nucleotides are TGCGCCAGCAGCGCACAGGGGTGGGCTGGCTACACCTTC. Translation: CASSAQGWAGYTF. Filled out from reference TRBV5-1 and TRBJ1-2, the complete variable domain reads KAGVTQTPRYLIKTRGQQVTLSCSPISGHRSVSWYQQTPGQGLQFLFEYFSETQRNKGNFPGRFSGRQFSNSRSEMNVSTLELGDSALYLCASSAQGWAGYTFGSGTRLTVV.

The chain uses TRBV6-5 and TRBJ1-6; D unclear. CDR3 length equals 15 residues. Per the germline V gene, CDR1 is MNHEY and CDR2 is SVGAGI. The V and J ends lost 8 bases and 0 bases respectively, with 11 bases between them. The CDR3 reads CASAEPLSYNSPLHF. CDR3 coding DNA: TGTGCCAGCGCCGAGCCCCTCTCCTATAATTCACCCCTCCACTTT.